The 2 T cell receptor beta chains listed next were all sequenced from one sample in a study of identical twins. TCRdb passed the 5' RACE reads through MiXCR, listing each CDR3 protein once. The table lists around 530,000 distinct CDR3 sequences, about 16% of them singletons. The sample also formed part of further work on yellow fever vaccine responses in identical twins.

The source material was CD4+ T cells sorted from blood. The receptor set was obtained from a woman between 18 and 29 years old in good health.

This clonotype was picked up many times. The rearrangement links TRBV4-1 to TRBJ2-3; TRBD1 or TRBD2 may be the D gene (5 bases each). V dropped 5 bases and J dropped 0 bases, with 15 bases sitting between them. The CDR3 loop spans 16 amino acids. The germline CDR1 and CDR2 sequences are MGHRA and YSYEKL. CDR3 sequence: CASSGDGFLSTDTQYF. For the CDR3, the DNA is TGCGCCAGCAGCGGGGACGGCTTCCTTAGCACAGATACGCAGTATTTT.

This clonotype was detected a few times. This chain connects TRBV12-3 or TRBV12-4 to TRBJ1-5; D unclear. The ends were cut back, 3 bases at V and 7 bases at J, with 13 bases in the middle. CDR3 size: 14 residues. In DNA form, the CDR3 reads TGTGCCAGCAGTTTGACACGGGCAGTACAGCCCCAGCATTTT. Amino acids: CASSLTRAVQPQHF.